What follows are 20 T cell receptor beta chains derived from one specimen sequenced in a study of CD8 T cell repertoires and HIV-1 epitope variants. Some clones are missing from TCRdb's copy, which holds only in-frame ones; the method was immunoSEQ multiplex PCR. The data hold tens of thousands of clones, with roughly four fifths observed a single time. Material for sequencing was uncultured baseline CD8+ T cells from peripheral blood mononuclear cells (PBMCs). The receptors come from a male donor with HIV.

This clone showed up just once. The DNA for the CDR3 is TGTGCCAGCAGCTCAGGGGGCGCGGGGCCGAGGGACACTGAAGCTTTCTTT. This translates into CASSSGGAGPRDTEAFF. V usage is TRBV27 and J usage is TRBJ1-1; 8 bases fit TRBD1. CDR3 length: 17 residues. J gave up 3 bases and V 6 bases, and 15 bases lay outside the gene matches. Germline V gives CDR1 MNHEY, CDR2 SMNVEV (reference sequence).

The V call is TRBV6-5, the J call TRBJ2-7; a possible D gene is TRBD2 (6 bases). The CDR3 contains 15 residues. Trimming pared 2 bases from V and 0 bases from J, leaving 11 bases between. Looked up from germline, CDR1 is MNHEY and CDR2 is SVGAGI. Written as DNA, the CDR3 is TGTGCCAGCAGTTACGTCGGCGGGAACTCCTACGAGCAGTACTTC. As protein: CASSYVGGNSYEQYF.

Concerning this clone: Compared with germline, one end of the junction differs, possibly owing to a read error. The V gene is TRBV7-2, the J gene TRBJ2-7; 10 bases align to TRBD2. Germline CDR1 SGHTA, CDR2 FQGNSA. The CDR3 sequence is 15 residues long. The CDR3 DNA reads TGTGCCAGCAGCCTAGCGGGGGCCCTCTCCTACGAGCAGTACTTC. It yields the protein CASSLAGALSYEQYF.

This clone was observed at least ten times. The V gene is TRBV7-6, the J gene TRBJ1-2; 7 bases fit TRBD1. From germline, CDR1 is SGHVS and CDR2 FNYEAQ. V was pared by 5 bases and J by 3 bases, with 9 bases of the junction left unmatched. The CDR3 contains 15 residues. CDR3: CASSLTGNRDYGYTF. DNA for the CDR3: TGTGCCAGCAGCCTGACAGGGAATAGAGACTATGGCTACACCTTC.

The chain is built from TRBV28 and TRBJ2-2, with 9 bases identical to TRBD1. The V and J ends lost 5 bases and 6 bases, in that order; junction bases with no gene match: 7. The germline CDR1 and CDR2 sequences are MDHEN and SYDVKM. This CDR3 is built from 15 residues. CDR3 region: CASSRLGQGAGELFF. CDR3 bases: TGTGCCAGCAGTCGGCTGGGACAGGGTGCCGGGGAGCTGTTTTTT.

V usage is TRBV10-3 and J usage is TRBJ2-1, with 12 bases aligning to TRBD2. Germline trimming cut 3 bases from V and 1 base from J; bases unmatched to any gene: 1. The CDR3 runs to 16 residues. CDR1 and CDR2 (germline): ENHRY, SYGVKD. CDR3 loop: CAISDTSGGSYNEQFF. The CDR3 DNA reads TGTGCCATCAGTGACACTAGCGGGGGGTCCTACAATGAGCAGTTCTTC.

DNA for the CDR3: TGTGCCAGCACCGACGCCCTCCGCTCCTACAATGAGCAGTTCTTC. Translation gives CASTDALRSYNEQFF. This chain connects TRBV6-1 to TRBJ2-1; D unclear. The V gene's germline CDR1 is MNHNS and CDR2 SASEGT. The CDR3 has 15 amino acids. Trimming removed 7 bases at V and 0 bases at J, with 13 bases between.

The chain recombines TRBV2 with TRBJ2-1, with 10 bases identical to TRBD2. This CDR3 contains 15 residues. J lost 5 bases, V lost 4 bases, and 5 bases had no gene match. Germline CDR1 and CDR2: SNHLY and FYNNEI. The CDR3 loop reads CASSAGLATHNEQFF. CDR3 coding DNA: TGTGCCAGCAGTGCGGGACTAGCGACCCACAATGAGCAGTTCTTC. Together with reference TRBV2 and TRBJ2-1, the CDR3 gives the full variable domain: EPEVTQTPSHQVTQMGQEVILRCVPISNHLYFYWYRQILGQKVEFLVSFYNNEISEKSEIFDDQFSVERPDGSNFTLKIRSTKLEDSAMYFCASSAGLATHNEQFFGPGTRLTVL.

The rearrangement joins TRBV19 to TRBJ2-3, with 7 bases lining up with TRBD2. CDR1 is LNHDA and CDR2 is SQIVND in the germline V gene (reference sequence). The CDR3 length is 14 residues. V dropped 5 bases and J dropped 4; count of bases not matched to a gene: 6. The CDR3 bases are TGTGCCAGTAGTCTGGGGACTACTTCAGATACGCAGTATTTT. This codes for CASSLGTTSDTQYF.

The V gene is TRBV7-2, the J gene TRBJ1-2; D is undetermined. The germline gives CDR1 SGHTA, CDR2 FQGNSA. V was pared by 7 bases and J by 0 bases, with 18 bases between. The CDR3 has 16 amino acids. CDR3 sequence reads: CASTLQRTTTNYGYTF. CDR3 bases: TGTGCCAGCACCTTGCAGCGTACTACGACTAACTATGGCTACACCTTC.

This clone was seen a single time. The junction and the germline gene differ at one end; a read error may be behind it. The chain uses TRBV4-3 and TRBJ1-6, with D unresolved. Germline values: CDR1 LGHNA, CDR2 YSLEER. CDR3 length: 14 amino acids. CDR3 loop: CASSQDVDGPSAAF. The CDR3 DNA is TGCGCCAGCAGCCAAGACGTGGATGGGCCCTCAGCAGCCTTT.

In this sample, this clone turned up a few times. The V call is TRBV5-6, the J call TRBJ2-1; D is unresolved. The CDR3 is made up of 14 amino acids. The germline gives CDR1 SGHDT, CDR2 YYEEEE. V lost 2 bases and J lost 8, with 14 bases in between. CDR3 in DNA: TGTGCCAGCAGCTTTAACCTCGACGGCTATGAGCAGTTCTTC. The encoded protein is CASSFNLDGYEQFF.

The sample holds one count of this clone. CDR3 nucleotides: TGTGCCAGCAGCGTATTAAGCTGGGGCGAAAAACTGTTTTTT. The encoded protein is CASSVLSWGEKLFF. The chain combines TRBV9 with TRBJ1-4; weak D call: TRBD1 (5 bases). V lost 1 base, J lost 8 bases, and 12 bases lay in between. Germline V gives CDR1 SGDLS, CDR2 YYNGEE. CDR3 length equals 14 residues.

The rearrangement joins TRBV28 to TRBJ1-5; 7 bases fit TRBD1. From germline, CDR1 is MDHEN and CDR2 SYDVKM. CDR3 size: 15 residues. Germline trimming cut 6 bases from V and 2 bases from J; bases unmatched to any gene: 7. This CDR3 reads CASSLGQVGNQPQHF. The CDR3 region has the DNA TGTGCCAGCAGCCTTGGACAGGTCGGCAATCAGCCCCAGCATTTT.

The V call is TRBV27, the J call TRBJ2-7, with TRBD2 matching 12 bases. This CDR3 has 16 amino acids. Germline CDR1 and CDR2: MNHEY and SMNVEV (reference sequence). The V segment lost 5 bases and the J segment 3 bases; nucleotides outside the gene matches: 8. DNA of the CDR3: TGTGCCAGCAGTCCGCTAGCGGGAGGGCCTGACTACGAGCAGTACTTC. Its translation: CASSPLAGGPDYEQYF.

The chain has TRBV10-2 and TRBJ2-7, with 11 nucleotides matching TRBD2. There are 16 residues in the CDR3. From germline, CDR1 is WSHSY and CDR2 SAAADI. Trimming cost V 1 base and J 4 bases; bases outside gene matches: 6. The CDR3, as DNA: TGCGCCAGCAGTGAGTACGGGACTAGCGGAATTTACGAGCAGTACTTC. Its translation is CASSEYGTSGIYEQYF.

This chain links TRBV6-5 with TRBJ1-5; D gene unclear. CDR1 is MNHEY, CDR2 SVGAGI, per germline. V was pared by 8 bases and J by 0 bases, with 8 bases between. CDR3 length: 13 amino acids. CDR3 loop: CASAADSNQPQHF. The CDR3, as DNA: TGTGCCAGCGCGGCGGATAGCAATCAGCCCCAGCATTTT.

The chain is built from TRBV11-2 and TRBJ2-3, with TRBD1 as a possible D gene (5 bases). This CDR3 is 16 amino acids long. V lost 1 base, J lost 2 bases, and 13 bases lay in between. CDR1 is SGHAT and CDR2 is FQNNGV in the germline V gene. The DNA for the CDR3 is TGTGCCAGCAGCTTAGGCATCAGGGTCTCCACAGATACGCAGTATTTT. This encodes CASSLGIRVSTDTQYF.

The J gene is TRBJ2-1, the V gene TRBV15; 9 bases are a match to TRBD1. Germline-derived CDR1 and CDR2 are LNHNV and YYDKDF (reference sequence). This CDR3 is built from 20 residues. With V trimmed by 0 bases and J by 0 bases, 12 bases remained unmatched. The chain's CDR3 is CATSRDLSGQGTLSYNEQFF. The DNA for the CDR3 is TGTGCCACCAGCAGAGATCTTAGCGGACAGGGGACCCTCTCCTACAATGAGCAGTTCTTC. Supplemented by reference TRBV15 and TRBJ2-1, the full variable domain reads DAMVIQNPRYQVTQFGKPVTLSCSQTLNHNVMYWYQQKSSQAPKLLFHYYDKDFNNEADTPDNFQSRRPNTSFCFLDIRSPGLGDTAMYLCATSRDLSGQGTLSYNEQFFGPGTRLTVL.

The genes are TRBV5-4 and TRBJ1-5, with D maybe TRBD1 (6 bases). Germline V gene sequence: CDR1 SGHNT, CDR2 YYREEE (reference sequence). V shed 0 bases and J shed 9 bases, with 13 bases lying between them. The CDR3 consists of 14 residues. The CDR3 DNA is TGTGCCAGCAGCTTGGCAGGGGAGGGTCGGCCCCAGCATTTT. Translating it yields CASSLAGEGRPQHF.